This entry concerns a single T cell receptor (beta chain). This CDR3 spans 12 amino acids. Germline V gene sequence: CDR1 GTSNPN, CDR2 SVGIG (reference sequence). Trimming shortened V by 2 bases and J by 4 bases, and 9 bases separated the two germline ends. These data come from a study of shared clonotypes between healthy human individuals. Terminally differentiated effector memory CD45RA+ cells were excluded from the naive CD8 cells, which were CD45RO-negative and positively selected for CCR7. Assay used: immunoSEQ multiplex PCR; TCRdb lists only in-frame clones, some missing. The table shows under 850,000 clones, with nearly 95% occurring only once.

Sequenced: naive CD8+ T cells sorted from blood. V gene TRBV30 combines with J gene TRBJ2-7; no clear D gene. The clonotype comes from a man aged 25 to 40 in good health. As DNA, the CDR3 is TGTGCCTGGAGTAGGACGAGGTACGAGCAGTACTTC. Translation gives CAWSRTRYEQYF.